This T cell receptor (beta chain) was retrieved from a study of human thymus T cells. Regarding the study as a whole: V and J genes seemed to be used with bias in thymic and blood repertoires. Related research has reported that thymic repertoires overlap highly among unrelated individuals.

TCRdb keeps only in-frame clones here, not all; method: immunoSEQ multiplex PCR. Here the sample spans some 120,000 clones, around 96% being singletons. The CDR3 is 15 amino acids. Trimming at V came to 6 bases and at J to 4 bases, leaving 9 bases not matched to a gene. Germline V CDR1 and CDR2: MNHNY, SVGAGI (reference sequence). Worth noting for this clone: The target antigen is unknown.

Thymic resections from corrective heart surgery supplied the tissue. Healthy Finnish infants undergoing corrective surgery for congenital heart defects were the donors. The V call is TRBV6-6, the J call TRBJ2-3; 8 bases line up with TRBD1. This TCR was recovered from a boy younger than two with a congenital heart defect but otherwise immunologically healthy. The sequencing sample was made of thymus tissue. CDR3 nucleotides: TGTGCCAGCAGAAAAACGGACAGGGAAGCAGATACGCAGTATTTT. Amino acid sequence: CASRKTDREADTQYF.